The clone carrying this T cell receptor (beta chain) has ten or more counts. What it binds is unknown. These data originate in a study of T cell repertoires in cytomegalovirus infection. TCRdb processed the reads anew with MiXCR; each CDR3 protein has one entry. The sample contains 490,000 or so distinct CDR3 sequences, 11% of which appear only once. Study results and caveats: In two of eight donors, the top clonotype was HLA-C-restricted CMV-specific. Identification of carriers of CMV plus the relevant HLA was performed using cumulative public TCR beta family frequency.

This receptor was identified in a human donor in good health (CMV status not recorded). Some clones in this sample may be carry-over from other donors' samples. The sample consisted of PBMCs.

CDR3 in DNA: TGTGCCAGCGGGGAAGGGGGCCCGAACACCGGGGAGCTGTTTTTT. Encoded protein: CASGEGGPNTGELFF. V is TRBV11-3 and J is TRBJ2-2; 7 nucleotides match TRBD1. CDR3 length equals 15 residues. Germline lookup yields CDR1 SGHNT and CDR2 YENEEA. The V and J ends lost 8 bases and 0 bases, in that order; junction bases with no gene match: 6.